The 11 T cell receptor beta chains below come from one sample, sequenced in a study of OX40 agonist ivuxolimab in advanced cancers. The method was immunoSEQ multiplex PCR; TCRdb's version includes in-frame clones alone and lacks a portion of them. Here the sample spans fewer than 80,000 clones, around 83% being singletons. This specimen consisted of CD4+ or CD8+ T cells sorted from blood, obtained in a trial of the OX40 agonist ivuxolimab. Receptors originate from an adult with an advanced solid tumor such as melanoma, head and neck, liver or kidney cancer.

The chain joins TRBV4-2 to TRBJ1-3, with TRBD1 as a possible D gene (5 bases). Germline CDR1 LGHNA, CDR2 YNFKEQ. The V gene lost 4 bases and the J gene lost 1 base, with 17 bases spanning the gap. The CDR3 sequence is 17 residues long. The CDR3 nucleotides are TGTGCCAGCAGCCGGGGGGGAGTCGGAATTTCTGGAAACACCATATATTTT. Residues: CASSRGGVGISGNTIYF.

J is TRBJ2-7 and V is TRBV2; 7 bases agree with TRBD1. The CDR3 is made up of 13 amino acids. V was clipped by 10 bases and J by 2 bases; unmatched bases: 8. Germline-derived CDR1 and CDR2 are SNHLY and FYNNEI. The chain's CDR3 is CATSTGRAYEQYF. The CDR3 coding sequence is TGTGCCACTTCGACAGGGAGAGCCTACGAGCAGTACTTC. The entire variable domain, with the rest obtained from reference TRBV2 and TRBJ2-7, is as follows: EPEVTQTPSHQVTQMGQEVILRCVPISNHLYFYWYRQILGQKVEFLVSFYNNEISEKSEIFDDQFSVERPDGSNFTLKIRSTKLEDSAMYFCATSTGRAYEQYFGPGTRLTVT.

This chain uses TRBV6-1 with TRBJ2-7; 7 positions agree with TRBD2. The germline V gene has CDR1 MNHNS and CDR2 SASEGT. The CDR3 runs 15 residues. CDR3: CTGGDSSGGLYEQYF. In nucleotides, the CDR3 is TGTACCGGAGGTGACTCGTCGGGGGGTCTCTACGAGCAGTACTTC.

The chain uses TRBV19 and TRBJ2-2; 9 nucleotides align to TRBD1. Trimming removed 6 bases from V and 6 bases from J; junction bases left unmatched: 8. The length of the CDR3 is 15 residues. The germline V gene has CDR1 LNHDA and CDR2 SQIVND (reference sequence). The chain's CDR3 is CASSSWRQGAGELFF. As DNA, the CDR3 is TGTGCCAGTAGCTCTTGGAGACAGGGGGCCGGGGAGCTGTTTTTT.

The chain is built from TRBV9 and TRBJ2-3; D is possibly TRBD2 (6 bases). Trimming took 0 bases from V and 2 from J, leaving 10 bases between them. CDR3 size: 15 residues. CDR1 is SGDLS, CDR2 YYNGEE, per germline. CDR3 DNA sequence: TGTGCCAGCAGCGTAGCCGGGAGAGTCACAGATACGCAGTATTTT. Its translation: CASSVAGRVTDTQYF.

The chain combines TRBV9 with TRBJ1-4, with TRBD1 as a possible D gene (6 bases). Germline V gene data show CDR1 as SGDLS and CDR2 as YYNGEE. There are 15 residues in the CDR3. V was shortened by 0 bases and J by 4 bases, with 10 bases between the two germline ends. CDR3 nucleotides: TGTGCCAGCAGCGTAGCTGGGGGCCGTAATGAAAAACTGTTTTTT. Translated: CASSVAGGRNEKLFF.

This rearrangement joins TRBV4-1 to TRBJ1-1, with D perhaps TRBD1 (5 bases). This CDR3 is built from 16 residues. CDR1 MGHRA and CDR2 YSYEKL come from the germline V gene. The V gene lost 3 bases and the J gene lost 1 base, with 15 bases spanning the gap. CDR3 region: CASSQLVWGTNTEAFF. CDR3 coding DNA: TGCGCCAGCAGCCAGCTGGTTTGGGGGACGAACACTGAAGCTTTCTTT.

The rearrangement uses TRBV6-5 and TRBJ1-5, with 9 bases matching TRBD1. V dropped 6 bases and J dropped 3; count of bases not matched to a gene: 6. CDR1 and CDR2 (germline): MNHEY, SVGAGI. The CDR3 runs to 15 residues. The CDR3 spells CASRAGQGPNQPQHF. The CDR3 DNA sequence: TGTGCCAGCAGGGCGGGACAGGGTCCCAATCAGCCCCAGCATTTT.

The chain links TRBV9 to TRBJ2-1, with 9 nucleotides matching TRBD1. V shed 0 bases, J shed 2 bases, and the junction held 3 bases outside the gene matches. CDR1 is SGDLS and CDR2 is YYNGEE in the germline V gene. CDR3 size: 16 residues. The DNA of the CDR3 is TGTGCCAGCAGCGTAGGGGGACAGGGTACCTACAATGAGCAGTTCTTC. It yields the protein CASSVGGQGTYNEQFF.

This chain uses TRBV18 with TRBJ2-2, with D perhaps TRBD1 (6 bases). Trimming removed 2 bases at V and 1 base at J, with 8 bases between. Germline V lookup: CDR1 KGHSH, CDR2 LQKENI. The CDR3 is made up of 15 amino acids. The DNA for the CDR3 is TGTGCCAGCTCACCATCGACAGGGAACACCGGGGAGCTGTTTTTT. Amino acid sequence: CASSPSTGNTGELFF.

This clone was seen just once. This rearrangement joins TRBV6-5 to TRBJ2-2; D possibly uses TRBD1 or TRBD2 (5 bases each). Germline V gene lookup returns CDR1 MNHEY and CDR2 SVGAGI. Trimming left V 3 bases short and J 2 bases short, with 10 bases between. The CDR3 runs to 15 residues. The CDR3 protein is CASSYGGSNTGELFF. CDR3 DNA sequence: TGTGCCAGCAGTTATGGGGGTTCCAACACCGGGGAGCTGTTTTTT.